Shown below are 32 T cell receptor beta chains from a single sample sequenced in a study of blood T cell repertoires in COVID-19. Libraries were prepared by immunoSEQ multiplex PCR; TCRdb keeps only in-frame clonotypes and omits some of them. The sample has roughly 330,000 clones; roughly 88% are singletons. Sequenced sample: PBMCs or T cells enriched from blood (not recorded which). These receptors all come from a man younger than 45 who had recovered from COVID-19.

The rearrangement joins TRBV28 to TRBJ1-6; TRBD1 aligns across 8 bases. Per the germline V gene, CDR1 is MDHEN and CDR2 is SYDVKM. V shed 6 bases and J 0 bases; nucleotides not matched to a gene: 4. CDR3 length: 16 amino acids. The CDR3 reads CASRITGGSYNSPLHF. CDR3 coding DNA: TGTGCCAGCAGAATAACAGGGGGCTCCTATAATTCACCCCTCCACTTT.

The chain carries TRBV15 and TRBJ2-4; D gene unclear. The germline gives CDR1 LNHNV, CDR2 YYDKDF (reference sequence). The ends were cut back, 0 bases at V and 0 bases at J, with 12 bases in the middle. The CDR3 has 17 residues. In nucleotides, the CDR3 is TGTGCCACCAGCAGAGATCGCGGCACATTAGCCAAAAACATTCAGTACTTC. Translated: CATSRDRGTLAKNIQYF. Full variable domain (missing parts from reference TRBV15 and TRBJ2-4): DAMVIQNPRYQVTQFGKPVTLSCSQTLNHNVMYWYQQKSSQAPKLLFHYYDKDFNNEADTPDNFQSRRPNTSFCFLDIRSPGLGDTAMYLCATSRDRGTLAKNIQYFGAGTRLSVL.

The chain recombines TRBV5-4 with TRBJ1-2; 10 bases are shared with TRBD1. Germline V gene lookup returns CDR1 SGHNT and CDR2 YYREEE (reference sequence). CDR3 length: 15 residues. J was trimmed by 4 bases and V by 5 bases; bases with no gene match: 8. CDR3 nucleotides: TGTGCCAGCAGTTCCGGGACAGGGGTTGGCTATGGCTACACCTTC. Residues: CASSSGTGVGYGYTF. Combining the CDR3 with reference TRBV5-4 and TRBJ1-2 gives the whole variable domain ETGVTQSPTHLIKTRGQQVTLRCSSQSGHNTVSWYQQALGQGPQFIFQYYREEENGRGNFPPRFSGLQFPNYSSELNVNALELDDSALYLCASSSGTGVGYGYTFGSGTRLTVV.

The genes are TRBV5-1 and TRBJ2-7, with TRBD1 identical over 8 bases. In germline, CDR1 is SGHRS, CDR2 YFSETQ. The CDR3 is 16 amino acids. Trimming removed 3 bases from V and 7 bases from J; junction bases left unmatched: 15. CDR3 sequence reads: CASSYYRGEPFSEQYF. The CDR3 region has the DNA TGCGCCAGCAGCTACTACAGGGGGGAACCTTTCTCGGAGCAGTACTTC.

The chain has TRBV5-6 and TRBJ1-2, with 7 bases lining up with TRBD1. CDR1 and CDR2 (germline): SGHDT, YYEEEE. This CDR3 comprises 14 residues. Losses at the gene ends were 0 bases for V and 1 base for J; bases not matched to a gene: 0. CDR3 coding DNA: TGTGCCAGCAGCTTGGGACAGGGTAACTATGGCTACACCTTC. This codes for CASSLGQGNYGYTF.

The gene calls are TRBV6-5 and TRBJ1-2, with a weak D call TRBD1 (6 bases). The CDR3 extends over 14 amino acids. V shed 6 bases and J shed 4 bases, with 15 bases lying between them. CDR1 MNHEY and CDR2 SVGAGI come from the germline V gene. The CDR3 DNA follows: TGTGCCAGCAGCTCCCAGGGGCGCAGCTATGGCTACACCTTC. Residues: CASSSQGRSYGYTF.

The V gene is TRBV19, the J gene TRBJ2-3, with D perhaps TRBD1 (5 bases). Trimming stripped 5 bases from V and 7 bases from J, with 10 bases between. Germline V gene data show CDR1 as LNHDA and CDR2 as SQIVND (reference sequence). This CDR3 contains 12 residues. The CDR3 nucleotides read TGTGCCAGTAGTGGGCAGGGATATACGCAGTATTTT. This sequence encodes CASSGQGYTQYF.

The rearrangement joins TRBV19 to TRBJ2-5; D might be TRBD2 (6 bases). The V end lost 0 bases, the J end lost 7 bases, and 12 bases lay between the germline ends. The CDR3 covers 14 residues. Germline assignment: CDR1 LNHDA and CDR2 SQIVND (reference sequence). The CDR3 DNA sequence: TGTGCCAGTAGTATAGAGATCCGGGGGTCGACCCAGTACTTC. Residues: CASSIEIRGSTQYF.

The CDR3 DNA is TGTGCCAGCAGCCAAGCCCAAGGGGGGGGCCTCCACAATGAGCAGTTCTTC. It is translated as CASSQAQGGGLHNEQFF. The genes are TRBV4-2 and TRBJ2-1; D is perhaps TRBD2 (7 bases). The CDR3 length is 17 residues. Germline V gene lookup returns CDR1 LGHNA and CDR2 YNFKEQ. V was shortened by 1 base and J by 5 bases, with 18 bases between the two germline ends.

V and J are TRBV28 and TRBJ1-2; TRBD1 agrees at 11 bases. Germline V gene sequence: CDR1 MDHEN, CDR2 SYDVKM. Losses at the gene ends were 6 bases for V and 1 base for J; bases not matched to a gene: 10. The length of the CDR3 is 17 residues. The CDR3 here is CASREWDRGVLNYGYTF. CDR3 DNA: TGTGCCAGCAGGGAGTGGGACAGGGGGGTTCTTAACTATGGCTACACCTTC.

This chain connects TRBV11-2 to TRBJ1-1; D is unclear. The CDR3 is 11 amino acids. Trimming took 1 base from V and 7 from J, leaving 4 bases between them. Germline assignment: CDR1 SGHAT and CDR2 FQNNGV. Here the CDR3 DNA reads TGTGCCAGCAGCTTAGCCGTTGAAGCTTTCTTT. Protein sequence: CASSLAVEAFF.

The gene calls are TRBV5-1 and TRBJ2-7; 9 nucleotides match TRBD2. The CDR3 is 15 residues long. CDR1 SGHRS and CDR2 YFSETQ come from the germline V gene. The V segment lost 5 bases and the J segment 2 bases; nucleotides outside the gene matches: 8. CDR3 DNA: TGCGCCAGCAGACAAGCGGGGGGCGGAACCTACGAGCAGTACTTC. It is translated as CASRQAGGGTYEQYF.

The chain joins TRBV5-1 to TRBJ2-2; 7 nucleotides agree with TRBD1. The J segment lost 6 bases and the V segment lost 0 bases, leaving 5 bases of the junction unmatched. The CDR3 spans 15 residues. Germline loops: CDR1 SGHRS, CDR2 YFSETQ. The CDR3 protein is CASSLEQQGSGELFF. For the CDR3, the DNA is TGCGCCAGCAGCTTGGAACAACAGGGGTCCGGGGAGCTGTTTTTT. Together with reference TRBV5-1 and TRBJ2-2, the CDR3 gives the full variable domain: KAGVTQTPRYLIKTRGQQVTLSCSPISGHRSVSWYQQTPGQGLQFLFEYFSETQRNKGNFPGRFSGRQFSNSRSEMNVSTLELGDSALYLCASSLEQQGSGELFFGEGSRLTVL.

In this sample, this clone turned up a few times. The chain combines TRBV6-4 with TRBJ2-3; the D gene is possibly TRBD2 (7 bases). The CDR3 is 14 residues long. CDR1 MRHNA and CDR2 SNTAGT come from the germline V gene. Deletions cut 2 bases from V and 2 bases from J, with 8 bases between. The CDR3 loop is CASSDGGATDTQYF. CDR3 nucleotide sequence: TGTGCCAGCAGTGACGGGGGGGCCACAGATACGCAGTATTTT.

The chain uses TRBV5-4 and TRBJ2-1, with a tentative D call TRBD1 (5 bases). CDR1 and CDR2 from the germline V gene are SGHNT and YYREEE (reference sequence). With 4 bases removed from V and 4 bases from J, the gap between germline ends came to 6 bases. The CDR3 totals 12 residues. The CDR3 spells CASSQGYNEQFF. In DNA form, the CDR3 reads TGTGCCAGCAGCCAGGGTTACAATGAGCAGTTCTTC.

The chain has TRBV28 and TRBJ2-5; perhaps TRBD1 as D (6 bases). The CDR3 is 13 amino acids. Trimming cost V 3 bases and J 8 bases, with 13 bases left between them. Germline assignment: CDR1 MDHEN and CDR2 SYDVKM. The CDR3 DNA reads as TGTGCCAGCAGTTTCGACAGGCAGCTCACCCAGTACTTC. Its translation is CASSFDRQLTQYF.

The genes are TRBV6-1 and TRBJ2-7; TRBD1 matches 7 bases. The V segment lost 2 bases and the J segment 2 bases; nucleotides outside the gene matches: 6. The CDR3 runs to 15 residues. The germline CDR1 and CDR2 sequences are MNHNS and SASEGT. CDR3 amino acids: CASSERQGPAYEQYF. The CDR3 bases are TGTGCCAGCAGTGAACGACAGGGACCCGCCTACGAGCAGTACTTC.

The V gene is TRBV9, the J gene TRBJ1-2, with 10 bases identical to TRBD1. V dropped 0 bases and J dropped 6; count of bases not matched to a gene: 5. Germline V gene lookup returns CDR1 SGDLS and CDR2 YYNGEE. The CDR3 is 15 residues long. The CDR3 is CASSVGGTGVHGYTF. The CDR3 DNA sequence: TGTGCCAGCAGCGTAGGAGGGACAGGGGTACATGGCTACACCTTC.

The J gene is TRBJ2-5, the V gene TRBV18, with D perhaps matching TRBD2 (6 bases). Germline CDR1 reads KGHSH; CDR2 reads LQKENI. This CDR3 has 14 amino acids. V was cut by 1 base and J by 2 bases, with 8 bases left in between. CDR3 bases: TGTGCCAGCTCACCACAGGGGACTCAAGAGACCCAGTACTTC. Translating it yields CASSPQGTQETQYF.

The rearrangement uses TRBV27 and TRBJ2-1; D might be TRBD1 (5 bases). Germline V lookup: CDR1 MNHEY, CDR2 SMNVEV (reference sequence). V dropped 2 bases and J dropped 4 bases, with 9 bases sitting between them. This CDR3 region has 14 residues. CDR3 region: CASSLKGAYNEQFF. CDR3 DNA: TGTGCCAGCAGTTTAAAAGGGGCTTACAATGAGCAGTTCTTC.

This clone has just one count. This chain links TRBV7-3 with TRBJ2-1; D gene uncertain. The V and J ends lost 4 bases and 0 bases respectively, with 10 bases between them. Germline CDR1 is SGHTA and CDR2 is FQGTGA. The CDR3 loop spans 15 amino acids. The CDR3: CASSSSPSSYNEQFF. CDR3 DNA sequence: TGTGCCAGCAGCTCCTCTCCTAGCTCCTACAATGAGCAGTTCTTC.

The V gene is TRBV2, the J gene TRBJ1-5; D perhaps matches TRBD1 (6 bases). This CDR3 is 16 amino acids long. Germline V gives CDR1 SNHLY, CDR2 FYNNEI. The V end was cut by 1 base, the J end by 3 bases, with 13 bases between. In DNA, the CDR3 is TGTGCCAGCAGTGAAGAAACAGGGAGGGTCAATCAGCCCCAGCATTTT. Translating gives CASSEETGRVNQPQHF.

DNA of the CDR3: TGTGCCAGCTCACGAGGCACAACCACCGGGGAGCTGTTTTTT. This encodes CASSRGTTTGELFF. This chain uses TRBV18 with TRBJ2-2; D gene unclear. The CDR3 has 14 amino acids. From germline, CDR1 is KGHSH and CDR2 LQKENI. Trimming left V 4 bases short and J 4 bases short, with 10 bases between.

This clone was observed once. V is TRBV11-3 and J is TRBJ2-3; 7 bases map to TRBD2. Germline V gene sequence: CDR1 SGHNT, CDR2 YENEEA. This CDR3 has 14 amino acids. V lost 2 bases and J lost 5; bases outside the gene matches: 4. The CDR3, as DNA: TGTGCCAGCAGCTTACGGGGGGTGCAAGATACGCAGTATTTT. Translation gives CASSLRGVQDTQYF.

As regards this clone: Other DNA sequences in the sample encode the same CDR3. The rearrangement links TRBV19 to TRBJ2-3; 9 nucleotides agree with TRBD2. This CDR3 has 15 residues. J was trimmed by 0 bases and V by 4 bases; bases with no gene match: 2. The V gene's germline CDR1 is LNHDA and CDR2 SQIVND (reference sequence). In DNA, the CDR3 is TGTGCCAGTAGTACTACTAGCGGGAGCACAGATACGCAGTATTTT. It translates to CASSTTSGSTDTQYF. The entire variable domain, with the rest obtained from reference TRBV19 and TRBJ2-3, is as follows: DGGITQSPKYLFRKEGQNVTLSCEQNLNHDAMYWYRQDPGQGLRLIYYSQIVNDFQKGDIAEGYSVSREKKESFPLTVTSAQKNPTAFYLCASSTTSGSTDTQYFGPGTRLTVL.

This chain uses TRBV5-4 with TRBJ2-5, with 7 bases matching TRBD2. The germline CDR1 and CDR2 sequences are SGHNT and YYREEE (reference sequence). The CDR3 is 15 amino acids. V shed 4 bases, J shed 1 base, and the junction held 7 bases outside the gene matches. CDR3 nucleotide sequence: TGTGCCAGCAGCCCAGAGCTAGCGGTCCAAGAGACCCAGTACTTC. This translates into CASSPELAVQETQYF.

The gene calls are TRBV11-2 and TRBJ2-7, with D possibly TRBD2 on 6 matching bases. Germline V gene sequence: CDR1 SGHAT, CDR2 FQNNGV. The CDR3 is made up of 14 amino acids. Trimming removed 1 base at V and 2 bases at J, with 9 bases between. The CDR3 is CASSLGRGPYEQYF. CDR3 DNA: TGTGCCAGCAGCTTAGGGAGGGGTCCCTACGAGCAGTACTTC. Full variable domain (rest looked up from reference TRBV11-2 and TRBJ2-7): EAGVAQSPRYKIIEKRQSVAFWCNPISGHATLYWYQQILGQGPKLLIQFQNNGVVDDSQLPKDRFSAERLKGVDSTLKIQPAKLEDSAVYLCASSLGRGPYEQYFGPGTRLTVT.

The count of this clone is one. The gene calls are TRBV6-2 or TRBV6-3 and TRBJ1-1; possibly TRBD1 for D (5 bases). V dropped 2 bases and J dropped 4 bases, with 11 bases sitting between them. Germline CDR1 and CDR2: MNHEY and SVGEGT. The CDR3 has 14 amino acids. CDR3 loop: CASSYDSGRTEAFF. CDR3 in DNA: TGTGCCAGCAGTTACGACAGTGGGCGCACTGAAGCTTTCTTT.

The sample holds one count of this clone. The chain combines TRBV4-1 with TRBJ2-2, with 11 positions matching TRBD2. The CDR3 contains 17 residues. CDR1 is MGHRA, CDR2 YSYEKL, per germline. V lost 3 bases to trimming and J lost 0 bases; unmatched junction nucleotides: 3. The CDR3 region is CASSQKGLAANTGELFF. In DNA, the CDR3 is TGCGCCAGCAGCCAGAAGGGACTAGCGGCGAACACCGGGGAGCTGTTTTTT.

The V call is TRBV28, the J call TRBJ1-5; no firm D call. Germline assignment: CDR1 MDHEN and CDR2 SYDVKM. The V end was cut by 1 base, the J end by 7 bases, with 17 bases between. The CDR3 covers 16 residues. The CDR3 sequence: CASSLSGGRRWQPQHF. The CDR3 nucleotides read TGTGCCAGCAGTTTATCTGGCGGCCGGAGGTGGCAGCCCCAGCATTTT.

The genes are TRBV30 and TRBJ2-7, with 8 nucleotides matching TRBD1. Germline CDR1 and CDR2: GTSNPN and SVGIG (reference sequence). The J segment lost 0 bases and the V segment lost 4 bases, leaving 2 bases of the junction unmatched. The CDR3 has 13 amino acids. The CDR3 loop reads CAWTGTGSYEQYF. DNA of the CDR3: TGTGCCTGGACCGGGACAGGCTCCTACGAGCAGTACTTC.

The sample holds a few counts of this clone. The J gene is TRBJ2-7, the V gene TRBV6-5, with 7 bases lining up with TRBD1. The CDR3 loop spans 14 amino acids. Germline CDR1 is MNHEY and CDR2 is SVGAGI. V shed 8 bases, J shed 0 bases, and the junction held 7 bases outside the gene matches. The CDR3 region is CASGRQGSSYEQYF. The CDR3 bases are TGTGCCAGCGGCAGACAGGGAAGCTCCTACGAGCAGTACTTC.